The next 30 T cell receptor beta chains were all read from a single sample in a study of blood T cell repertoires in COVID-19. This table comes from immunoSEQ multiplex PCR, and its TCRdb copy is limited to in-frame clones, with some not included. The data hold 55,000 to 80,000 clones, with over 80% observed a single time. Sequenced input: peripheral blood. These receptors originate from an elderly woman with acute or convalescent COVID-19.

V usage is TRBV4-2 and J usage is TRBJ2-3; no reliable D call. From germline, CDR1 is LGHNA and CDR2 YNFKEQ. This CDR3 is built from 15 residues. V was cut by 4 bases and J by 0 bases, with 11 bases left in between. The CDR3 sequence is CASSPNGDSTDTQYF. The CDR3 DNA sequence: TGTGCCAGCAGCCCGAATGGAGACAGCACAGATACGCAGTATTTT.

This chain uses TRBV5-1 with TRBJ1-1, with TRBD1 matching 8 bases. V was clipped by 2 bases and J by 4 bases; unmatched bases: 7. The CDR3 has 15 amino acids. Per germline, CDR1 SGHRS and CDR2 YFSETQ. CDR3 nucleotide sequence: TGCGCCAGCAGCTTACAGGGGGTGGAGGTCACTGAAGCTTTCTTT. As protein: CASSLQGVEVTEAFF.

This clone was seen more than once but under ten times. The V gene is TRBV7-8, the J gene TRBJ1-4, with D tentatively TRBD1 (6 bases). This CDR3 comprises 15 residues. In germline, CDR1 is SGHVS, CDR2 FQNEAQ. V lost 1 base to trimming and J lost 10 bases, with 16 bases between them. The CDR3: CASSLETRGSGKLFF. The CDR3 nucleotides are TGTGCCAGCAGCTTAGAAACCAGGGGAAGCGGAAAACTGTTTTTT.

V usage is TRBV5-4 and J usage is TRBJ2-3, with D tentatively TRBD1 (5 bases). The CDR3 sequence is 13 residues long. Trimming removed 0 bases at V and 13 bases at J, with 15 bases between. Germline V lookup: CDR1 SGHNT, CDR2 YYREEE (reference sequence). DNA of the CDR3: TGTGCCAGCAGCTTGGATTTAGGGGAAGAGGAGTATTTT. Translation gives CASSLDLGEEEYF.

V usage is TRBV5-1 and J usage is TRBJ2-5; D uncertain. The CDR3 is 14 amino acids. Germline loops: CDR1 SGHRS, CDR2 YFSETQ. V dropped 1 base and J dropped 1 base, with 8 bases sitting between them. CDR3 nucleotides: TGCGCCAGCAGCTTGCTGGGCCTCCAAGAGACCCAGTACTTC. Its protein product is CASSLLGLQETQYF.

This clone was detected once. This sequence joins TRBV7-9 and TRBJ2-7, with a possible D match to TRBD2 (6 bases). V lost 11 bases, J lost 0 bases, and 11 bases lay in between. Germline CDR1 reads SEHNR; CDR2 reads FQNEAQ (reference sequence). The CDR3 spans 12 residues. CDR3 bases: TGTGCCGGCGATAGCGGCTCCTACGAGCAGTACTTC. This sequence encodes CAGDSGSYEQYF. Full variable domain (missing parts from reference TRBV7-9 and TRBJ2-7): DTGVSQNPRHKITKRGQNVTFRCDPISEHNRLYWYRQTLGQGPEFLTYFQNEAQLEKSRLLSDRFSAERPKGSFSTLEIQRTEQGDSAMYLCAGDSGSYEQYFGPGTRLTVT.

The V gene is TRBV5-6, the J gene TRBJ1-1, with 7 bases identical to TRBD1. Germline values: CDR1 SGHDT, CDR2 YYEEEE. The CDR3 is 14 amino acids. The V segment lost 5 bases and the J segment 0 bases; nucleotides outside the gene matches: 4. The CDR3 bases are TGTGCCAGCAGTCCACAGGGGATGAACACTGAAGCTTTCTTT. Protein: CASSPQGMNTEAFF.

At least ten counts were recorded for this clone. The chain recombines TRBV10-3 with TRBJ2-7; TRBD2 matches at 7 bases. The V gene end was trimmed by 8 bases and the J gene end by 6 bases; junction bases not matched to a gene: 10. CDR1 and CDR2 (germline): ENHRY, SYGVKD. The CDR3 is made up of 13 amino acids. CDR3 region: CAIVEGPGGEQYF. CDR3 DNA: TGTGCCATCGTTGAAGGTCCGGGGGGCGAGCAGTACTTC.

This clone was detected only a few times. The chain joins TRBV7-3 to TRBJ2-2; TRBD1 matches 11 bases. The CDR3 contains 16 residues. V lost 5 bases and J lost 2; bases outside the gene matches: 4. Germline CDR1 reads SGHTA; CDR2 reads FQGTGA. The CDR3 DNA is TGTGCCAGCAGCGCAGGGACAGGGGGAAACACCGGGGAGCTGTTTTTT. This translates into CASSAGTGGNTGELFF.

The chain joins TRBV7-9 to TRBJ1-6; D not resolved. Looked up from germline, CDR1 is SEHNR and CDR2 is FQNEAQ (reference sequence). Trimming left V 1 base short and J 11 bases short, with 6 bases between. The CDR3 is 12 residues long. In DNA, the CDR3 is TGTGCCAGCAGCTTAGAAGAGCCACCCCTCCACTTT. The encoded protein is CASSLEEPPLHF.

The chain links TRBV2 to TRBJ1-1, with D perhaps matching TRBD1 (5 bases). Trimming removed 10 bases at V and 3 bases at J, with 18 bases between. Germline CDR1 reads SNHLY; CDR2 reads FYNNEI. The CDR3 runs 14 residues. CDR3 sequence reads: CATKRGGVDTEAFF. CDR3 DNA sequence: TGTGCCACCAAGAGGGGAGGTGTGGACACTGAAGCTTTCTTT.

V and J are TRBV11-2 and TRBJ2-1, with 10 bases lining up with TRBD2. The CDR3 has 14 residues. In germline, CDR1 is SGHAT, CDR2 FQNNGV. V was pared by 5 bases and J by 9 bases, with 7 bases of the junction left unmatched. CDR3 bases: TGTGCCAGCAGCCGAGGGGTAGCGGGGGGTGAGCAGTTCTTC. This translates into CASSRGVAGGEQFF.

This clone was counted a few times. The rearrangement links TRBV6-1 to TRBJ1-4; D call uncertain. This CDR3 is 15 amino acids long. The ends were cut back, 0 bases at V and 4 bases at J, with 9 bases in the middle. The germline gives CDR1 MNHNS, CDR2 SASEGT. The CDR3 nucleotides read TGTGCCAGCAGTGAAGCGGGAGGAATTAATGAAAAACTGTTTTTT. It yields the protein CASSEAGGINEKLFF.

The CDR3 loop is CASSLQASGRYEQYF. CDR3 coding DNA: TGTGCCAGCAGCTTGCAGGCTAGCGGGAGGTACGAGCAGTACTTC. The rearrangement uses TRBV5-4 and TRBJ2-7, with 11 bases aligning to TRBD2. Germline V gene lookup returns CDR1 SGHNT and CDR2 YYREEE (reference sequence). The CDR3 length is 15 residues. V trimming: 1 base; J trimming: 4 bases; junction bases outside the gene matches: 4. Looking up the rest from reference TRBV5-4 and TRBJ2-7 gives the full variable domain: ETGVTQSPTHLIKTRGQQVTLRCSSQSGHNTVSWYQQALGQGPQFIFQYYREEENGRGNFPPRFSGLQFPNYSSELNVNALELDDSALYLCASSLQASGRYEQYFGPGTRLTVT.

The chain carries TRBV7-3 and TRBJ1-1, with D maybe TRBD1 (6 bases). Trimming cost V 6 bases and J 7 bases, with 18 bases left between them. Looked up from germline, CDR1 is SGHTA and CDR2 is FQGTGA. The CDR3 is 14 residues long. DNA for the CDR3: TGTGCCAGCAGTCCAGGGGCAACTAATTTTGAAGCTTTCTTT. Translated, it gives CASSPGATNFEAFF. The full variable domain, its missing parts supplied by reference TRBV7-3 and TRBJ1-1, is GAGVSQTPSNKVTEKGKYVELRCDPISGHTALYWYRQSLGQGPEFLIYFQGTGAADDSGLPNDRFFAVRPEGSVSTLKIQRTERGDSAVYLCASSPGATNFEAFFGQGTRLTVV.

The genes are TRBV10-3 and TRBJ2-1; 13 bases are a match to TRBD2. Germline V gene sequence: CDR1 ENHRY, CDR2 SYGVKD. V lost 6 bases, J lost 6 bases, and 11 bases stayed unmatched. This CDR3 contains 17 residues. The CDR3 bases are TGTGCCATCAGCACTAGCGGGGGGGCTGGGGCCGGCAATGAGCAGTTCTTC. Translated: CAISTSGGAGAGNEQFF.

This rearrangement joins TRBV6-1 to TRBJ2-6; TRBD1 aligns across 8 bases. V was pared by 1 base and J by 2 bases, with 7 bases of the junction left unmatched. The CDR3 sequence is 18 residues long. Germline V gene lookup returns CDR1 MNHNS and CDR2 SASEGT. CDR3 loop: CASSEGDRGDTGANVLTF. The CDR3 bases are TGTGCCAGCAGTGAAGGAGACAGGGGCGATACTGGGGCCAACGTCCTGACTTTC.

The V gene is TRBV10-2, the J gene TRBJ1-1; 8 nucleotides match TRBD1. J was trimmed by 5 bases and V by 3 bases; bases with no gene match: 5. The CDR3 is made up of 14 amino acids. CDR1 and CDR2 from the germline V gene are WSHSY and SAAADI. CDR3 DNA sequence: TGCGCCAGCAGTGATCAGGGGGCGCGGACTGAAGCTTTCTTT. Translating gives CASSDQGARTEAFF.

The chain has TRBV4-1 and TRBJ2-7; possible D gene TRBD2, 6 bases. V dropped 1 base and J dropped 0 bases, with 10 bases sitting between them. This CDR3 has 15 amino acids. Germline CDR1 is MGHRA and CDR2 is YSYEKL. CDR3 nucleotide sequence: TGCGCCAGCAGCCAAGTTGCCGGGGGCTCCTACGAGCAGTACTTC. It translates to CASSQVAGGSYEQYF.

The sample holds a few counts of this clone. V gene TRBV27 combines with J gene TRBJ1-2; 7 bases are a match to TRBD1. This CDR3 spans 13 amino acids. Per germline, CDR1 MNHEY and CDR2 SMNVEV (reference sequence). Trimming at V came to 4 bases and at J to 8 bases, leaving 7 bases not matched to a gene. CDR3 residues: CASSSSGGLGYTF. In nucleotides, the CDR3 is TGTGCCAGCAGTTCTTCAGGGGGTTTAGGCTACACCTTC.

The rearrangement links TRBV6-6 to TRBJ2-7; 15 bases match TRBD2. Germline V gene sequence: CDR1 MNHNY, CDR2 SVGAGI (reference sequence). Losses at the gene ends were 5 bases for V and 3 bases for J; bases not matched to a gene: 14. This CDR3 has 19 residues. The CDR3 sequence: CASSPQTPGLAGGLYEQYF. In nucleotides, the CDR3 is TGTGCCAGCAGTCCACAGACTCCGGGACTAGCGGGGGGACTCTACGAGCAGTACTTC.

V usage is TRBV7-8 and J usage is TRBJ1-2; tentatively, D is TRBD1 (5 bases). This CDR3 contains 13 residues. V was pared by 0 bases and J by 8 bases, with 10 bases between. The V gene's germline CDR1 is SGHVS and CDR2 FQNEAQ. CDR3 sequence: CASSLAGKGGYTF. CDR3 nucleotide sequence: TGTGCCAGCAGCTTAGCAGGAAAGGGGGGCTACACCTTC.

The genes are TRBV10-3 and TRBJ1-2, with D possibly matching TRBD1 (5 bases). The germline V gene encodes CDR1 ENHRY and CDR2 SYGVKD. The V end lost 3 bases, the J end lost 1 base, and 12 bases lay between the germline ends. This CDR3 spans 15 amino acids. The CDR3: CAISDGAADNYGYTF. In DNA form, the CDR3 reads TGTGCCATCAGTGATGGGGCAGCAGATAACTATGGCTACACCTTC.

The chain is built from TRBV7-8 and TRBJ2-5, with 10 bases identical to TRBD2. The CDR3 consists of 16 residues. Germline CDR1 reads SGHVS; CDR2 reads FQNEAQ. The trim removed 0 bases at V and 5 bases at J, leaving 6 bases unmatched. CDR3 coding DNA: TGTGCCAGCAGCTTAGCCAGCGGGGGGGCACGGGAGACCCAGTACTTC. Translation gives CASSLASGGARETQYF. The whole variable domain, filled in from reference TRBV7-8 and TRBJ2-5, reads GAGVSQSPRYKVAKRGQDVALRCDPISGHVSLFWYQQALGQGPEFLTYFQNEAQLDKSGLPSDRFFAERPEGSVSTLKIQRTQQEDSAVYLCASSLASGGARETQYFGPGTRLLVL.

The CDR3 nucleotides read TGCGCCAGCGGTGGGACAGGGGGAAGAAAGAGGCCCTACAATGAGCAGTTCTTC. Amino acid sequence: CASGGTGGRKRPYNEQFF. The chain links TRBV5-1 to TRBJ2-1; 11 nucleotides line up with TRBD1. The CDR3 contains 18 residues. Germline assignment: CDR1 SGHRS and CDR2 YFSETQ. V trimming: 7 bases; J trimming: 2 bases; junction bases outside the gene matches: 14.

This chain links TRBV10-1 with TRBJ2-1, with TRBD1 as a possible D gene (5 bases). In germline, CDR1 is WNHNN, CDR2 SYGVQD (reference sequence). Trimming removed 10 bases from V and 5 bases from J, with 21 bases in between. This CDR3 has 15 residues. This CDR3 is CATSPDNTFNNEQFF. The CDR3 DNA follows: TGCGCCACTTCCCCGGACAATACCTTTAACAATGAGCAGTTCTTC.

The gene calls are TRBV10-3 and TRBJ1-2; D is possibly TRBD1 (6 bases). V was trimmed by 10 bases and J by 4 bases, leaving 22 bases between them. This CDR3 has 15 residues. Germline CDR1 reads ENHRY; CDR2 reads SYGVKD. DNA for the CDR3: TGTGCCACAACGGGAAACAGGGATCGAATCTATGGCTACACCTTC. Translating it yields CATTGNRDRIYGYTF.

The chain links TRBV12-3 or TRBV12-4 to TRBJ2-5; TRBD1 is a possible D gene (7 bases). V was shortened by 6 bases and J by 4 bases, with 12 bases between the two germline ends. The CDR3 sequence is 13 residues long. The CDR3 nucleotides read TGTGCCAGCAGGTACAGGGGAGGAGAGACCCAGTACTTC. The encoded protein is CASRYRGGETQYF.

The chain recombines TRBV7-9 with TRBJ1-2; TRBD1 might be the D (6 bases). This CDR3 has 14 amino acids. The germline V and J ends were trimmed by 4 bases and 3 bases, with 12 bases remaining between them. Germline CDR1 is SEHNR and CDR2 is FQNEAQ (reference sequence). This chain's CDR3 is CASSSGTSHYGYTF. CDR3 nucleotides: TGTGCCAGCAGCTCCGGGACATCCCACTATGGCTACACCTTC.

The chain has TRBV5-1 and TRBJ1-1; no clear D gene. The CDR3 covers 14 residues. The germline V gene encodes CDR1 SGHRS and CDR2 YFSETQ. Trimming took off 6 bases at V and 1 base at J, with 13 bases between the two ends. CDR3 DNA: TGCGCCAGCACCTCCCATCTCGGGAACACTGAAGCTTTCTTT. Amino acids: CASTSHLGNTEAFF.